These T cell receptor beta chains were read from a single sample in a study of CD8 T cells in ankylosing spondylitis. TCRdb itself ran the 5' RACE reads through MiXCR, one entry per CDR3 protein. The table lists hundreds of thousands of distinct CDR3 sequences, 20% to 30% of them singletons, with approximately 1% in the top ten. Sequenced sample: blood, either unsorted or a sorted T cell fraction (not recorded which). Receptor source: a male donor with ankylosing spondylitis. CDR3s include the opening cysteine and the closing phenylalanine or tryptophan. D genes are given only for firm matches. Rows may omit the clone size; those that give it use once, few, many or a size class.

j_gene	v_gene	abundance	d_gene	CDR3aa	CDR3nt
TRBJ1-2	TRBV20-1	few	-	CSAREGTSSPLYGYTF	TGCAGTGCTAGGGAGGGAACCTCAAGCCCTCTATATGGCTACACCTTC
TRBJ2-5	TRBV7-2	-	-	CASSSDFGETQYF	TGTGCCAGCAGTTCGGACTTTGGAGAGACCCAGTACTTC
TRBJ1-1	TRBV20-1	few	TRBD1	CSATDRGLNTEAFF	TGCAGTGCAACCGACAGGGGACTGAACACTGAAGCTTTCTTT
TRBJ2-5	TRBV11-3	few	-	CASKTSENQETQYF	TGTGCCAGCAAGACTTCGGAAAACCAAGAGACCCAGTACTTC
TRBJ2-7	TRBV12-3/TRBV12-4	few	TRBD2	CASSFSPGLAGGGVPYEQYF	TGTGCCAGCAGTTTTAGCCCGGGACTAGCGGGAGGTGGAGTCCCCTACGAGCAGTACTTC
TRBJ1-6	TRBV12-3/TRBV12-4	few	-	CASSSSGRSSPLHF	TGTGCCAGCAGTTCCTCAGGGAGAAGCTCACCCCTCCACTTT
TRBJ1-2	TRBV20-1	-	-	CSASAQLNYGYTF	TGCAGTGCTAGTGCACAACTTAACTATGGCTACACCTTC
TRBJ2-1	TRBV5-1	few	TRBD2	CASSWPGLAEPGTSYNEQFF	TGCGCCAGCAGCTGGCCGGGACTAGCGGAACCGGGGACCTCCTACAATGAGCAGTTCTTC
TRBJ2-5	TRBV20-1	few	TRBD1	CSASTGGPETQYF	TGCAGTGCTTCCACAGGGGGCCCGGAGACCCAGTACTTC
TRBJ1-4	TRBV11-3	-	TRBD1	CASSQWDSGEKLFF	TGTGCCAGCAGCCAATGGGACAGCGGTGAAAAACTGTTTTTT
TRBJ2-7	TRBV5-1	many	-	CASSPLGGRGSYEQYF	TGCGCCAGCAGCCCATTAGGGGGGCGGGGCTCCTACGAGCAGTACTTC
TRBJ1-6	TRBV21-1	-	-	CASSKGPRGGEGYNSPLHF	TGTGCCAGCAGCAAAGGCCCGCGGGGGGGCGAGGGCTATAATTCACCCCTCCACTTT
TRBJ1-1	TRBV5-5	-	-	CASSFGQGRFEAFF	TGTGCCAGCAGCTTTGGGCAGGGGAGGTTTGAAGCTTTCTTT
TRBJ2-2	TRBV6-5	-	-	CASSYQLAGRTGELFF	TGTGCCAGCAGTTACCAACTAGCTGGAAGGACCGGGGAGCTGTTTTTT
TRBJ1-5	TRBV20-1	-	TRBD1	CSATRITGTESSNQPQHF	TGCAGTGCTACCCGTATCACCGGGACAGAGAGTAGCAATCAGCCCCAGCATTTT
TRBJ2-1	TRBV7-2	-	TRBD1	CASSLKGQSDEQFF	TGTGCCAGCAGCTTAAAGGGACAGTCTGATGAGCAGTTCTTC